The clone carrying this T cell receptor (beta chain) was observed a single time. These data belong to a study of blood T cell repertoires in COVID-19. In the study overall: Material from acute and convalescent COVID-19 was sourced from the United States, Italy and Spain. From T cells, B-cell-depleted T cells, or PBMCs came the material, which was cDNA or gDNA.

Trimming took off 4 bases at V and 0 bases at J, with 10 bases between the two ends. The CDR3 has 15 amino acids. In germline, CDR1 is LGHNA, CDR2 YSLEER. In the original analysis: How many nucleated cells were present was estimated from reference gene primer amplification. Here immunoSEQ multiplex PCR was the method, and the copy in TCRdb shows in-frame clones only, minus some. For V, J and clone size, that table is used; D and trimming come from the DNA. This sample carries 95,000 to 150,000 clones, 70% to 90% of them seen once, and the ten largest clones take 0.75% to 0.9%. Specimen: peripheral blood. The chain links TRBV4-3 to TRBJ2-1, with D tentatively TRBD1 (5 bases). The source is a woman in her forties or fifties with active or convalescent COVID-19. CDR3 DNA sequence: TGCGCCAGCAGCCCCGGACAATTCTCCTACAATGAGCAGTTCTTC. This codes for CASSPGQFSYNEQFF.